The 17 T cell receptor delta chains listed next were all sequenced from one sample in a study of gamma-delta T cells after stem cell transplantation. TCRdb re-processed the RT-PCR reads via CATT. The table shows just under 3,000 delta-chain clones, with less than 3% occurring only once. The specimen sequenced was gamma-delta T cells. The origin of the receptors is a human donor. It is not recorded whose cells these are; they may come from a transplant donor.

Notes on this clone: A read error likely explains why the TCRdb protein, taken from a much larger clone, differs from this DNA's translation at residue 14; the protein shown is translated from the DNA. The rearrangement joins TRDV2 to TRDJ1; 12 nucleotides align to TRDD3. Germline-derived CDR1 and CDR2 are GEAIGNYY and EKD. Germline trimming cut 3 bases from V and 0 bases from J; bases unmatched to any gene: 16. CDR3 size: 20 residues. The CDR3 region has the DNA TGTGCCTGTGACCGCGTACTGGGGGATACACGTGCTGGGAACACCGATAAACTCATCTTT. Translating gives CACDRVLGDTRAGNTDKLIF.

Judged by abundance, this clone is medium-sized (0.01 to 0.1%). A far larger clone is a single base away, which makes a read error likely. This sample also contains other DNA sequences that code for the same CDR3. J is TRDJ1 and V is TRDV2; 8 nucleotides line up with TRDD3. V trimming: 6 bases; J trimming: 4 bases; junction bases outside the gene matches: 15. CDR3 size: 16 residues. Germline V gene data show CDR1 as GEAIGNYY and CDR2 as EKD. CDR3 region: CACYSITGGYVDKLIF. CDR3 bases: TGTGCCTGTTATTCGATTACCGGGGGATATGTCGATAAACTCATCTTT.

Regarding this clone: TCRdb assigns this DNA the protein of a much larger clone, which departs from its translation at residue 7; this likely reflects a read error, and the protein shown comes from translating the DNA. The chain recombines TRDV2 with TRDJ1; D call uncertain. Trimming shortened V by 0 bases and J by 0 bases, and 16 bases separated the two germline ends. CDR1 and CDR2 from the germline V gene are GEAIGNYY and EKD. The CDR3 is 17 residues long. CDR3 protein: CACDTVVVGLYTDKLIF. As DNA, the CDR3 is TGTGCCTGTGACACCGTTGTGGTCGGATTATACACCGATAAACTCATCTTT.

Turning to this clone: This likely stems from a read error, as it lies one base from a far larger clone. This chain joins TRDV2 and TRDJ3, with TRDD3 matching over 9 bases. Germline V gene data show CDR1 as GEAIGNYY and CDR2 as EKD. This CDR3 spans 21 amino acids. The CDR3 region has the DNA TGTGCCTGTGACACAGCAGGGGGATACCCCAGCACCACCTGGGACGCCCGACAGATGTTTTTC. Translation: CACDTAGGYPSTTWDARQMFF.

Of note for this clone: A far larger clone differs by one base, so this is likely a read error. The sample contains more than one DNA sequence encoding this CDR3. The rearrangement joins TRDV2 to TRDJ1; the match to TRDD3 covers 8 bases. This CDR3 has 15 amino acids. Germline loops: CDR1 GEAIGNYY, CDR2 EKD. The CDR3 loop reads CACDTLLGDTDKLIF. The CDR3 DNA follows: TGCGCCTGTGACACTCTACTGGGGGACACCGATAAACTCATCTTT.

Worth noting for this clone: TCRdb's entry gives the protein of a much larger clone, which mismatches this DNA's translation at residue 6, likely from a read error; the protein reported here is translated from the DNA. The J gene is TRDJ1, the V gene TRDV2, with D perhaps matching TRDD3 (5 bases). Per germline, CDR1 GEAIGNYY and CDR2 EKD. V lost 1 base to trimming and J lost 0 bases, with 11 bases between them. The CDR3 runs 15 residues. The CDR3 bases are TGTGCCTGTGACACGATCGGGGAGAACACCGATAAACTCATCTTT. The encoded protein is CACDTIGENTDKLIF.

This clone counts as medium-sized. A far larger clone is one base from this, pointing to a likely read error. This sample includes further DNA sequences coding for the same CDR3. This rearrangement joins TRDV2 to TRDJ1; 10 nucleotides agree with TRDD3. Germline CDR1 reads GEAIGNYY; CDR2 reads EKD. The length of the CDR3 is 19 residues. In nucleotides, the CDR3 is TGTGCCTGTGACACCGTACTGGGGGATCCGTTCCCGTACACCGATAAGCTCATCTTT. Translation: CACDTVLGDPFPYTDKLIF.

Note on this clone: With a much larger clone just one base away, this may be a read error. Distinct nucleotide sequences in the sample also encode this CDR3. The J gene is TRDJ3, the V gene TRDV2, with 12 nucleotides matching TRDD3. The CDR3 runs 20 residues. The germline V gene encodes CDR1 GEAIGNYY and CDR2 EKD. The CDR3 DNA follows: TGTGCCTGTGACACACCCCTACTGGGGGATACTTCCTGGGACACCCGGCAGATGTTTTTC. Its translation: CACDTPLLGDTSWDTRQMFF.

As for this clone: With a far larger clone one base away, a read error is the likely cause. The chain links TRDV2 to TRDJ1; TRDD3 aligns across 10 bases. Germline lookup yields CDR1 GEAIGNYY and CDR2 EKD. The CDR3 loop spans 16 amino acids. After removal of 6 bases from V and 4 bases from J, the junction contained 13 bases not matched to a gene. The DNA of the CDR3 is TGTGCCTGTTATTCGATTACTGGGGGATGTGTCGATAAACTCATCTTT. Translated, it gives CACYSITGGCVDKLIF.

This clone was seen a handful of times. The TCRdb protein, from a much larger clone, departs from this DNA's translation at residue 8, likely by read error; the protein shown derives from the DNA. The V gene is TRDV2, the J gene TRDJ1; D unclear. From germline, CDR1 is GEAIGNYY and CDR2 EKD. The length of the CDR3 is 18 residues. V lost 0 bases and J 3 bases, leaving 22 bases between the germline ends. The CDR3, as DNA: TGTGCCTGTGACACCGTAGCCTCAGCAAACCCAGGGGCCGATAAACTCATCTTT. Its translation: CACDTVASANPGADKLIF.

About this clone itself: The TCRdb protein, from a much larger clone, departs from this DNA's translation at residue 14, likely by read error; the protein shown derives from the DNA. This chain links TRDV2 with TRDJ1, with 12 bases matching TRDD3. CDR1 is GEAIGNYY and CDR2 is EKD in the germline V gene. This CDR3 is 18 amino acids long. CDR3 coding DNA: TGTGCCTGTGACACCATACTGGGGGATACTCTACTTACCGTTAAACTCATCTTT. It yields the protein CACDTILGDTLLTVKLIF.

This clone was seen at least ten times. This may be a read error: a much more frequent sequence differs by one nucleotide. V and J are TRDV2 and TRDJ1; 11 bases line up with TRDD3. The CDR3 runs 20 residues. CDR1 GEAIGNYY and CDR2 EKD come from the germline V gene. The DNA for the CDR3 is TGTGCCTGTGGCACCCAGGGGTTGGGGGATACGCGGAGGGAAACCGATAAACTCATCTTT. Protein: CACGTQGLGDTRRETDKLIF.

This clone turned up a few times. Only one base separates this from a far larger clonotype, so it likely reflects a read error. Other DNA sequences in this sample translate to the same CDR3. V usage is TRDV2 and J usage is TRDJ1; 11 bases are shared with TRDD3. The CDR3 contains 16 residues. The V gene's germline CDR1 is GEAIGNYY and CDR2 EKD. The CDR3 loop reads CACDSVGDTRTDKLIF. The DNA for the CDR3 is TGTGCCTGTGACAGTGTGGGGGATACGAGGACCGATAAGCTCATCTTT.

This clone appeared a few times. This DNA translates differently at residue 4 from the TCRdb protein, which is that of a much larger clone; a read error is likely, and the protein shown is the DNA's own translation. The V gene is TRDV2, the J gene TRDJ1; TRDD3 aligns across 12 bases. Trimming cost V 5 bases and J 0 bases; bases outside gene matches: 15. In germline, CDR1 is GEAIGNYY, CDR2 EKD. CDR3 length: 19 residues. The CDR3 sequence: CACGPVLGDTQLYTDKLIF. Written as DNA, the CDR3 is TGTGCCTGTGGCCCGGTACTGGGGGATACACAGTTGTACACCGATAAACTCATCTTT.

As for this clone: This probably arose from a read error, given a far larger clone one base away. The sample has other DNA sequences that encode this CDR3 too. V gene TRDV2 combines with J gene TRDJ3; D possibly corresponds to TRDD3 (5 bases). The CDR3 is 19 residues long. Germline V gene sequence: CDR1 GEAIGNYY, CDR2 EKD. The CDR3 region is CACDTLDPVSSWDTRQMFF. The CDR3 DNA reads TGTGCCTGTGACACTTTGGATCCCGTGAGCTCCTGGGACACCCGGCAGATGTTTTTC.

This sequence joins TRDV2 and TRDJ1; 11 bases are shared with TRDD3. V trimming: 2 bases; J trimming: 4 bases; junction bases outside the gene matches: 8. The CDR3 length is 16 residues. Germline values: CDR1 GEAIGNYY, CDR2 EKD. This chain's CDR3 is CACDKLLGDKGDKLIF. The CDR3 region has the DNA TGTGCCTGTGACAAGTTACTGGGGGATAAGGGCGATAAACTCATCTTT.

In regard to this clone: A far larger clone is only one base removed, so a read error is likely. Additional DNA sequences in this sample encode the identical CDR3. The V gene is TRDV2, the J gene TRDJ3, with 10 nucleotides matching TRDD3. The CDR3 covers 18 residues. Germline V gene data show CDR1 as GEAIGNYY and CDR2 as EKD. The ends lost 2 bases at V and 2 bases at J; junction bases unmatched: 5. DNA of the CDR3: TGTGCCTGTGACATTCTGGGGGATAGTACCTGGGACACCCGACAGATGTTTTTC. Translated: CACDILGDSTWDTRQMFF.